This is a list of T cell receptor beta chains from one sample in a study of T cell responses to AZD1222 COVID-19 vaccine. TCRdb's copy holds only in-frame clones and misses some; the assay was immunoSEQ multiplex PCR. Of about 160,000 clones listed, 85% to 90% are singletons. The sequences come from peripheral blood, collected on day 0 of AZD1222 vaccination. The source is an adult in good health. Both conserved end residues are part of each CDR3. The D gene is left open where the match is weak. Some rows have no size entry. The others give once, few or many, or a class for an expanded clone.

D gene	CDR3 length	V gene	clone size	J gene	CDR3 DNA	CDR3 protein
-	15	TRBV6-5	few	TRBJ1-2	TGTGCCAGCAGACCCGAGGACAGTCGCTCCTATGGCTACACCTTC	CASRPEDSRSYGYTF
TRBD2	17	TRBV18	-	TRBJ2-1	TGTGCCAGCTCCGGAGTAGCGGGGCTGAGCTCCTACAATGAGCAGTTCTTC	CASSGVAGLSSYNEQFF
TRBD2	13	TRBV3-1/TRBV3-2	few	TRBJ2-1	TGTGCCAGCAGCCAAGGGACTAGGGCTGAGCAGTTCTTC	CASSQGTRAEQFF
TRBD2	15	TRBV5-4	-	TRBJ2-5	TGTGCCAGCAGCTTGCCTAGCGGGGACCAAGAGACCCAGTACTTC	CASSLPSGDQETQYF
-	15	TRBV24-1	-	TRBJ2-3	TGTGCCACCAGTGACCCCAGGGGTGGCACAGATACGCAGTATTTT	CATSDPRGGTDTQYF
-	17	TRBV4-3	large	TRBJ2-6	TGCGCCAGCAGCCAAGATGGACAAAACTCTGGGGCCAACGTCCTGACTTTC	CASSQDGQNSGANVLTF
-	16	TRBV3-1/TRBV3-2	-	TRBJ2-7	TGTGCCAGCAGCCACGCATGGAGTACCTCTCCCTACGAGCAGTACTTC	CASSHAWSTSPYEQYF
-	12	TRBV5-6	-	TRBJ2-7	TGTGCCAGCAGCAGGAAAACCTACGAGCAGTACTTC	CASSRKTYEQYF
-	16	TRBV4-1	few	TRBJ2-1	TGCGCCAGCAGCCGCTCCATCGTCGGGACCCCCGGTGAGCAGTTCTTC	CASSRSIVGTPGEQFF
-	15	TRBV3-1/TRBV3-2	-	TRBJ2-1	TGTGCCAGCAGCCAAGAGGGGGCAGGGTACAATGAGCAGTTCTTC	CASSQEGAGYNEQFF
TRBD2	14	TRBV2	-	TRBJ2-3	TGTGCCAGCAGTGAAACTAGCGGCATGGATACGCAGTATTTT	CASSETSGMDTQYF
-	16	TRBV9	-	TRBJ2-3	TGTGCCAGCAGCGTAGTCGTGGGGGGGCCTTCAGATACGCAGTATTTT	CASSVVVGGPSDTQYF
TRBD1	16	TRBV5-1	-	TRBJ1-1	TGCGCCAGCAGCTTGGCGGGACAGAGATACAACACTGAAGCTTTCTTT	CASSLAGQRYNTEAFF
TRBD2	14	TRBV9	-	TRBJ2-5	TGTGCCAGCAGCCTATTAGCGGGGCAAGAGACCCAGTACTTC	CASSLLAGQETQYF
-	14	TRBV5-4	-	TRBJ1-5	TGTGCCAGCAGCTTTTTCGGGGGCGATCAGCCCCAGCATTTT	CASSFFGGDQPQHF
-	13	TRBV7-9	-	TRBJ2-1	TGTGCCAGCAGCTTAGTAGGAGGAGGGGAGCAGTTCTTC	CASSLVGGGEQFF